This T cell receptor (beta chain) was recovered during a study of blood T cell repertoires in COVID-19. Turning to the study itself: Both acute and convalescent COVID-19 samples were obtained from the United States, Italy and Spain. The cDNA or gDNA used as material had been derived from T cells, B-cell-depleted T cells, or PBMCs.

The participants were between about 18 and 90 years old and came from some 23 US areas. Original methodology: Quantification of nucleated cells was approximated via reference gene primer amplification. Assay: immunoSEQ multiplex PCR; the TCRdb copy retains only in-frame clones and omits some. V and J calls plus clone size are reproduced from that table; the DNA served to infer D and trimming. Of some 320,000 clones in the sample, more than 90% are singletons; the top ten hold 2.6%. The source is a man aged 60-69 years who had recovered from COVID-19. The specimen was PBMCs or T cells enriched from blood (not recorded which).

CDR3 protein: CASSHGTRDTEAFF. DNA for the CDR3: TGCGCCAGCAGCCACGGGACACGAGACACTGAAGCTTTCTTT. The chain has TRBV4-3 and TRBJ1-1, with D perhaps TRBD1 (6 bases). The germline CDR1 and CDR2 sequences are LGHNA and YSLEER. This CDR3 spans 14 amino acids. Trimming took off 3 bases at V and 3 bases at J, with 11 bases between the two ends.